This TCR beta chain was documented in a study of T cells in Graves' hyperthyroidism and ophthalmopathy. Ten or more counts support this clonotype. Graves' hyperthyroidism is called stable when ophthalmopathy does not progress within 18 months. Newly diagnosed hyperthyroidism, duration under 2 months, in patients aged 18 to 65. Investigators excluded patients with uncontrolled infection, other autoimmune disease, pregnancy or lactation. Fresh 10 ml peripheral blood yielded PBMCs. Between the trimmed V and J ends, which lost 2 bases and 4 bases, there was a span of 11 bases. The CDR3 is made up of 14 amino acids. Germline V gene lookup returns CDR1 MDHEN and CDR2 SYDVKM. There were TCR beta CDR3 regions amplified from RNA transcripts. During a first-round RT-PCR of the TCR CDR3, the HTBI primer set was used. Each CDR3 protein gets one entry after TCRdb re-called the multiplex PCR reads with MiXCR. The sample shows some 350,000 distinct CDR3 sequences, 15% to 20% of them seen only once.

The chain has TRBV28 and TRBJ1-2; D not certain. Sequenced: blood. This TCR was sampled from a woman between 18 and 29 years old with Graves' hyperthyroidism. The CDR3 spells CASSLNGKRYGYTF. In DNA, the CDR3 is TGTGCCAGCAGTTTAAACGGGAAGCGCTATGGCTACACCTTC.